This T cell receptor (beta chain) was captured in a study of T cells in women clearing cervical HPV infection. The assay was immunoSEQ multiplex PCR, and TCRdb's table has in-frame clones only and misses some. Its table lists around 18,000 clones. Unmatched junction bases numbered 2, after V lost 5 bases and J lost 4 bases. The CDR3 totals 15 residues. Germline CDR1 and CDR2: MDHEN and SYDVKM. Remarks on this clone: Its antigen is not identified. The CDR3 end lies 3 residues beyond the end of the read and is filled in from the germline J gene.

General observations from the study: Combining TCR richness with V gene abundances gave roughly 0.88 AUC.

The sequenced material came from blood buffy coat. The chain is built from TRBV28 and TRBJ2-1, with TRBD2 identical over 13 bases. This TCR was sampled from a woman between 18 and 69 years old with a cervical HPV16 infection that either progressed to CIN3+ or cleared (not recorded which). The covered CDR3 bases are TGTGCCAGCAGTAGACTAGCGGGGGGTTACAATGAG. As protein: CASSRLAGGYNE. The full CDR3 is CASSRLAGGYNEQFF.